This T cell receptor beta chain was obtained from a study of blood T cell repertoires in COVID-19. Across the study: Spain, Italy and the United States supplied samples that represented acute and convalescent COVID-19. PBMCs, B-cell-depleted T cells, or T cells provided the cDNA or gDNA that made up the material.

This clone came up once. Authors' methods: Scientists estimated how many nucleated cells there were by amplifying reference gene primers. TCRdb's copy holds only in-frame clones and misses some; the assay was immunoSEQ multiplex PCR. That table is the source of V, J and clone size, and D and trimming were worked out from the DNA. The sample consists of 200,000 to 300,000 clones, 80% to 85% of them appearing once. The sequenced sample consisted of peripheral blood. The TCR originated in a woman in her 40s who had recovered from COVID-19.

The CDR3 DNA sequence: TGTGCCAGCAGCCCTCGGGGGGTAGATGGCTACGAGCAGTACTTC. Translation: CASSPRGVDGYEQYF. The chain is built from TRBV4-2 and TRBJ2-7; 7 bases map to TRBD2. J lost 3 bases, V lost 4 bases, and 9 bases had no gene match. Germline V gene data show CDR1 as LGHNA and CDR2 as YNFKEQ. This CDR3 has 15 residues.